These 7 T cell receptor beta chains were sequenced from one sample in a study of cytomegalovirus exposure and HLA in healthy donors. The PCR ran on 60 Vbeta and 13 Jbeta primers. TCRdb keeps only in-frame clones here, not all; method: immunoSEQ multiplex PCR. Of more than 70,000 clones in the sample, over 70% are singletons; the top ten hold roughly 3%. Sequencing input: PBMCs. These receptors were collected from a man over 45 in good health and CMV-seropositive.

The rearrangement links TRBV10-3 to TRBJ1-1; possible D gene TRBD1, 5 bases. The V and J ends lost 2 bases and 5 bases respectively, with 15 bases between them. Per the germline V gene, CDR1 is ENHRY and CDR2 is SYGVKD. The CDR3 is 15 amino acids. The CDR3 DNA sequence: TGTGCCATCAGTGAGGAGATGGCAGGGAGGACTGAAGCTTTCTTT. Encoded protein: CAISEEMAGRTEAFF.

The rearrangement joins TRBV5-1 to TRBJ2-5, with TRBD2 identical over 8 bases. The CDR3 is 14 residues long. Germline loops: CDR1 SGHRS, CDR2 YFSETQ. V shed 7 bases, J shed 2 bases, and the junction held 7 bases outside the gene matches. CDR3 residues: CASRDTSGQETQYF. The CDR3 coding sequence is TGCGCCAGCCGGGATACTAGCGGTCAAGAGACCCAGTACTTC. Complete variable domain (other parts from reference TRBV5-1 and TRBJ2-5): KAGVTQTPRYLIKTRGQQVTLSCSPISGHRSVSWYQQTPGQGLQFLFEYFSETQRNKGNFPGRFSGRQFSNSRSEMNVSTLELGDSALYLCASRDTSGQETQYFGPGTRLLVL.

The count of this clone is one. CDR3 nucleotides: TGTGCCAGCAGTCCCGGTGGAAACACCATATATTTT. Translating it yields CASSPGGNTIYF. The rearrangement uses TRBV11-2 and TRBJ1-3; D is unclear. The germline gives CDR1 SGHAT, CDR2 FQNNGV. The CDR3 contains 12 residues. V was trimmed by 6 bases and J by 3 bases, leaving 6 bases between them. The complete variable domain, with remaining parts taken from reference TRBV11-2 and TRBJ1-3, reads EAGVAQSPRYKIIEKRQSVAFWCNPISGHATLYWYQQILGQGPKLLIQFQNNGVVDDSQLPKDRFSAERLKGVDSTLKIQPAKLEDSAVYLCASSPGGNTIYFGEGSWLTVV.

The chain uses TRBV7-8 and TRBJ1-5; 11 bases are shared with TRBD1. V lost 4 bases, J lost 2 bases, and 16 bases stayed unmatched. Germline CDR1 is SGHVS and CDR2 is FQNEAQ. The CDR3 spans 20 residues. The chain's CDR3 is CASSWGPPDRGHFGNQPQHF. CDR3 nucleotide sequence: TGTGCCAGCAGCTGGGGGCCCCCGGACAGGGGGCATTTCGGCAATCAGCCCCAGCATTTT.

Here the CDR3 DNA reads TGTGCCAGCAGCTTAGGCCTGAGCTCCTACGAGCAGTACTTC. This codes for CASSLGLSSYEQYF. V is TRBV11-2 and J is TRBJ2-7; D gene uncertain. The V and J ends lost 1 base and 0 bases respectively, with 7 bases between them. From germline, CDR1 is SGHAT and CDR2 FQNNGV. The CDR3 extends over 14 amino acids.

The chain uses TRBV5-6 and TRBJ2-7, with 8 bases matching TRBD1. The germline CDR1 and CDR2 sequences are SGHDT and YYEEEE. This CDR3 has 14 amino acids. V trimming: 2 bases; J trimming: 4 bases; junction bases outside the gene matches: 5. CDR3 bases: TGTGCCAGCAGCTTCAGGGGGCGGCAGTACGAGCAGTACTTC. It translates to CASSFRGRQYEQYF.

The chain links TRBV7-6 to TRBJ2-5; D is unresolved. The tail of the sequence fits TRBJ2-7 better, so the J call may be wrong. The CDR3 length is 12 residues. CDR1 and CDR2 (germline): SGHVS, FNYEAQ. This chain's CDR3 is CASSLNSYEQYF. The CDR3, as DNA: TGTGCCAGCAGCTTGAACAGCTACGAGCAGTACTTC.